A single sample is the source of the 30 T cell receptor beta chains below, sequenced in a study of CD8+ T cells in alopecia areata. As the sequencing template, cDNA was produced by extracting RNA and reverse transcribing it. Clones were sequenced by immunoSEQ multiplex PCR, and TCRdb holds only the in-frame ones, with some missing. Of some 200,000 clones in the sample, 56% were seen once. The source material was CD8+ T cells sorted from blood. All receptors come from a human donor in good health.

This clone was seen only once. The chain couples TRBV9 to TRBJ1-1; maybe TRBD1 (6 bases). The CDR3 is 14 residues long. Trimming took off 4 bases at V and 0 bases at J, with 10 bases between the two ends. Germline values: CDR1 SGDLS, CDR2 YYNGEE. The DNA of the CDR3 is TGTGCCAGCAGCCCAGACAGGTTGAACACTGAAGCTTTCTTT. Translation: CASSPDRLNTEAFF.

This clone turned up a few times. This rearrangement joins TRBV5-5 to TRBJ2-2; D unresolved. Deletions cut 0 bases from V and 5 bases from J, with 8 bases between. The CDR3 consists of 14 residues. The V gene's germline CDR1 is SGHKS and CDR2 YYEKEE (reference sequence). This CDR3 is CASSLAVATGELFF. CDR3 in DNA: TGTGCCAGCAGCTTGGCGGTGGCAACCGGGGAGCTGTTTTTT.

The chain couples TRBV11-2 to TRBJ2-3, with D perhaps assigned TRBD1 or TRBD2 (5 bases each). This CDR3 has 15 amino acids. From germline, CDR1 is SGHAT and CDR2 FQNNGV. V gave up 1 base and J gave up 2 bases, with 10 bases separating them. The CDR3 sequence: CASSLGDGPTDTQYF. The CDR3 DNA sequence: TGTGCCAGCAGCTTAGGGGACGGGCCCACAGATACGCAGTATTTT.

This clone showed up just a few times. The genes are TRBV5-6 and TRBJ1-5; D call uncertain. The V end was cut by 3 bases, the J end by 0 bases, with 7 bases between. The CDR3 runs to 14 residues. CDR1 and CDR2 from the germline V gene are SGHDT and YYEEEE. CDR3 protein: CASSSIVSNQPQHF. In nucleotides, the CDR3 is TGTGCCAGCAGCTCGATTGTTAGCAATCAGCCCCAGCATTTT.

A few counts support this clone. V is TRBV13 and J is TRBJ1-6; the D is unclear. Trimming left V 2 bases short and J 6 bases short, with 2 bases between. The CDR3 consists of 12 residues. Germline V CDR1 and CDR2: PRHDT, FYEKMQ (reference sequence). The CDR3 loop is CASSLPNSPLHF. DNA for the CDR3: TGTGCCAGCAGCTTACCTAATTCACCCCTCCACTTT.

The chain carries TRBV9 and TRBJ2-3, with D possibly matching TRBD1 (7 bases). Germline CDR1 and CDR2: SGDLS and YYNGEE. V was pared by 0 bases and J by 5 bases, with 16 bases between. This CDR3 contains 16 residues. CDR3 protein: CASSVGLTGRRDTQYF. Written as DNA, the CDR3 is TGTGCCAGCAGCGTAGGACTGACAGGGAGGAGAGATACGCAGTATTTT.

The chain carries TRBV6-1 and TRBJ2-3, with TRBD2 identical over 8 bases. CDR3 length equals 15 residues. The junction had 8 bases not matched to a gene; V was cut back by 6 bases and J by 3 bases. CDR1 MNHNS and CDR2 SASEGT come from the germline V gene. The CDR3 sequence: CASSVSGGGTDTQYF. For the CDR3, the DNA is TGTGCCAGCAGCGTGTCGGGCGGGGGGACAGATACGCAGTATTTT.

This clone showed up just once. The chain links TRBV29-1 to TRBJ2-7, with D possibly being TRBD1 (6 bases). Germline V gene sequence: CDR1 SQVTM, CDR2 ANQGSEA. The V gene lost 2 bases and the J gene lost 5 bases, with 10 bases spanning the gap. The CDR3 extends over 12 amino acids. The CDR3 nucleotides read TGCAGCGTTGAATCAGGGGACCACGAGCAGTACTTC. Amino acid sequence: CSVESGDHEQYF.

The chain has TRBV9 and TRBJ1-2, with a tentative D call TRBD1 (6 bases). The V and J ends lost 0 bases and 4 bases respectively, with 16 bases between them. Germline lookup yields CDR1 SGDLS and CDR2 YYNGEE. The CDR3 is made up of 16 amino acids. The CDR3 region is CASSVATAGAVYGYTF. The CDR3 DNA reads TGTGCCAGCAGCGTAGCTACGGCAGGGGCGGTCTATGGCTACACCTTC.

This clone turned up a few times. The chain is built from TRBV9 and TRBJ1-4, with 7 bases aligning to TRBD1. This CDR3 has 16 residues. V trimming: 4 bases; J trimming: 0 bases; junction bases outside the gene matches: 6. Germline V gene lookup returns CDR1 SGDLS and CDR2 YYNGEE. The CDR3 here is CASSPGQLATNEKLFF. Here the CDR3 DNA reads TGTGCCAGCAGCCCGGGACAGCTAGCAACTAATGAAAAACTGTTTTTT.

This clone was observed at least ten times. The chain uses TRBV6-4 and TRBJ2-2; a possible D gene is TRBD1 (6 bases). V lost 2 bases, J lost 6 bases, and 7 bases lay in between. From germline, CDR1 is MRHNA and CDR2 SNTAGT. The CDR3 loop spans 13 amino acids. The DNA for the CDR3 is TGTGCCAGCAGTGACGGACAGCCCGGGGAGCTGTTTTTT. Translating gives CASSDGQPGELFF.

This chain connects TRBV29-1 to TRBJ1-2, with unresolved D. The CDR3 contains 12 residues. The germline V and J ends were trimmed by 7 bases and 2 bases, with 11 bases remaining between them. Germline assignment: CDR1 SQVTM and CDR2 ANQGSEA. Here the CDR3 DNA reads TGCAGCGCCCTAACGGGAAACTATGGCTACACCTTC. This gives the protein CSALTGNYGYTF.

This chain connects TRBV27 to TRBJ1-2, with 9 bases that match TRBD1. Germline V gene sequence: CDR1 MNHEY, CDR2 SMNVEV (reference sequence). The CDR3 extends over 16 amino acids. V lost 5 bases and J lost 5; bases outside the gene matches: 12. CDR3 protein: CASSLGKPGTGYGYTF. CDR3 bases: TGTGCCAGCAGTCTAGGGAAACCGGGGACAGGGTATGGCTACACCTTC.

This clone was detected only a few times. The rearrangement joins TRBV29-1 to TRBJ1-2; D perhaps matches TRBD1 (5 bases). Germline V lookup: CDR1 SQVTM, CDR2 ANQGSEA. The CDR3 contains 14 residues. V lost 3 bases to trimming and J lost 2 bases, with 13 bases between them. The CDR3 here is CSVEGVKGNYGYTF. The CDR3 DNA follows: TGCAGCGTTGAGGGGGTAAAAGGGAACTATGGCTACACCTTC.

V is TRBV4-1 and J is TRBJ2-1; 8 positions match TRBD2. The length of the CDR3 is 16 residues. Germline V gene sequence: CDR1 MGHRA, CDR2 YSYEKL. J was trimmed by 3 bases and V by 1 base; bases with no gene match: 5. The CDR3, as DNA: TGCGCCAGCAGCCAAGGAATTAGCGGGGACTACAATGAGCAGTTCTTC. Translating gives CASSQGISGDYNEQFF.

The chain recombines TRBV6-5 with TRBJ1-5, with no clear D. CDR1 and CDR2 (germline): MNHEY, SVGAGI. V dropped 6 bases and J dropped 6 bases, with 12 bases sitting between them. CDR3 length: 13 amino acids. The CDR3 DNA sequence: TGTGCCAGCAGCGAAGGGTGGCGTCAGCCCCAGCATTTT. Its translation is CASSEGWRQPQHF.

V usage is TRBV7-2 and J usage is TRBJ2-1; tentatively, D is TRBD2 (7 bases). CDR3 length: 14 amino acids. Trimming pared 4 bases from V and 8 bases from J, leaving 15 bases between. Germline assignment: CDR1 SGHTA and CDR2 FQGNSA. CDR3 protein: CASSYIGGRDEQFF. The CDR3 nucleotides are TGTGCCAGCAGCTACATCGGGGGGCGGGATGAGCAGTTCTTC.

The rearrangement joins TRBV29-1 to TRBJ2-6; D is possibly TRBD1 (5 bases). Germline values: CDR1 SQVTM, CDR2 ANQGSEA. This CDR3 is 14 amino acids long. Trimming shortened V by 3 bases and J by 3 bases, and 9 bases separated the two germline ends. CDR3 in DNA: TGCAGCGTTGACCAGGGCGATGGGGCCAACGTCCTGACTTTC. It translates to CSVDQGDGANVLTF.

The chain links TRBV30 to TRBJ2-1; D is ambiguous. The germline V gene encodes CDR1 GTSNPN and CDR2 SVGIG (reference sequence). Trimming pared 2 bases from V and 6 bases from J, leaving 11 bases between. The CDR3 runs to 13 residues. The chain's CDR3 is CAWSQANPNEQFF. The CDR3 DNA is TGTGCCTGGAGTCAGGCCAACCCCAATGAGCAGTTCTTC.

J is TRBJ2-3 and V is TRBV4-1; possible D gene TRBD2, 6 bases. The V gene lost 4 bases and the J gene lost 3 bases, with 14 bases spanning the gap. CDR1 is MGHRA, CDR2 YSYEKL, per germline. CDR3 length: 15 amino acids. CDR3 protein: CASSRMASATDTQYF. The CDR3 bases are TGCGCCAGCAGCCGGATGGCTAGCGCTACAGATACGCAGTATTTT.

The chain is built from TRBV6-5 and TRBJ2-7, with D uncertain. V was clipped by 4 bases and J by 1 base, with 11 bases between them. Germline loops: CDR1 MNHEY, CDR2 SVGAGI. CDR3 length equals 14 residues. This chain's CDR3 is CASSLAPESYEQYF. The CDR3 DNA reads as TGTGCCAGCAGTTTAGCCCCAGAATCCTACGAGCAGTACTTC.

In its sample, this clone was seen a few times. This chain uses TRBV4-1 with TRBJ1-5; TRBD1 matches 7 bases. Losses at the gene ends were 4 bases for V and 1 base for J; bases not matched to a gene: 10. The V gene's germline CDR1 is MGHRA and CDR2 YSYEKL. The CDR3 is 17 amino acids. Written as DNA, the CDR3 is TGCGCCAGCAGCCTCCCCGACAGGGATAACAGCAATCAGCCCCAGCATTTT. As protein: CASSLPDRDNSNQPQHF.

The chain is built from TRBV7-6 and TRBJ1-6, with no clear D. Trimming shortened V by 5 bases and J by 0 bases, and 8 bases separated the two germline ends. Germline CDR1 reads SGHVS; CDR2 reads FNYEAQ. This CDR3 contains 15 residues. CDR3 loop: CASSRVISYNSPLHF. CDR3 nucleotide sequence: TGTGCCAGCAGCCGGGTCATCTCCTATAATTCACCCCTCCACTTT.

On this clone: This sample includes further DNA sequences coding for the same CDR3. This sequence joins TRBV5-6 and TRBJ2-7, with 9 bases fitting TRBD1. Germline V gene sequence: CDR1 SGHDT, CDR2 YYEEEE. The CDR3 is 14 residues long. Trimming took 4 bases from V and 2 from J; bases not matched to a gene: 4. The CDR3 DNA is TGTGCCAGCAGCCCGGGACAGGGAGCCTACGAGCAGTACTTC. Protein: CASSPGQGAYEQYF.

The V gene is TRBV13, the J gene TRBJ1-1, with unresolved D. The germline CDR1 and CDR2 sequences are PRHDT and FYEKMQ (reference sequence). The V end was cut by 5 bases, the J end by 4 bases, with 14 bases between. The CDR3 is made up of 14 amino acids. The CDR3 region is CASSQLEGGTEAFF. CDR3 coding DNA: TGTGCCAGCAGCCAGCTGGAGGGAGGCACTGAAGCTTTCTTT.

The chain employs TRBV21-1 and TRBJ2-4; TRBD1, the D gene given by the table, was not confirmed from the DNA. TRBV21-1 is classified as a pseudogene. CDR3 length equals 15 residues. The CDR3 is CASNNGPLAKNIQYF. In nucleotides, the CDR3 is TGTGCCAGCAACAATGGCCCCCTAGCCAAAAACATTCAGTACTTC.

The chain carries TRBV11-2 and TRBJ2-7; D gene uncertain. V was clipped by 7 bases and J by 0 bases, with 13 bases between them. This CDR3 spans 14 amino acids. The germline CDR1 and CDR2 sequences are SGHAT and FQNNGV. The CDR3 sequence is CASTDWVGSYEQYF. The CDR3, as DNA: TGTGCCAGCACCGACTGGGTGGGCTCCTACGAGCAGTACTTC. Based on the CDR3 plus reference TRBV11-2 and TRBJ2-7, the full variable domain is EAGVAQSPRYKIIEKRQSVAFWCNPISGHATLYWYQQILGQGPKLLIQFQNNGVVDDSQLPKDRFSAERLKGVDSTLKIQPAKLEDSAVYLCASTDWVGSYEQYFGPGTRLTVT.

This rearrangement joins TRBV2 to TRBJ2-7; D gene unclear. V lost 4 bases and J 2 bases, leaving 12 bases between the germline ends. Germline lookup yields CDR1 SNHLY and CDR2 FYNNEI. This CDR3 is built from 14 residues. The CDR3 DNA reads as TGTGCCAGCAGTGGGACGGAATCAGCCTACGAGCAGTACTTC. Protein: CASSGTESAYEQYF.

The CDR3 coding sequence is TGTGCCAGCAGCTTTTACGGGGCCACTGAAGCTTTCTTT. It codes for CASSFYGATEAFF. The chain employs TRBV11-2 and TRBJ1-1, with D tentatively TRBD1 (5 bases). The CDR3 loop spans 13 amino acids. The V and J ends lost 3 bases and 4 bases respectively, with 9 bases between them. Germline V lookup: CDR1 SGHAT, CDR2 FQNNGV.

This clone was counted only a few times. The CDR3 sequence is CASSDSVGMNTEAFF. CDR3 sequence (DNA): TGTGCCAGCAGCGACTCCGTTGGGATGAACACTGAAGCTTTCTTT. V and J are TRBV11-2 and TRBJ1-1, with D hard to call. V dropped 5 bases and J dropped 0 bases, with 13 bases sitting between them. This CDR3 contains 15 residues. Germline CDR1 SGHAT, CDR2 FQNNGV.